One sample yielded the 27 T cell receptor beta chains listed below, sequenced in a study of cytomegalovirus exposure and HLA in healthy donors. Some clones are missing from TCRdb's copy, which holds only in-frame ones; the method was immunoSEQ multiplex PCR. The table lists some 75,000 clones, 95% to 96% of them singletons. The material sequenced was PBMCs. These TCRs come from a woman younger than 35 in good health and CMV-seronegative.

The rearrangement uses TRBV15 and TRBJ1-2, with D maybe TRBD1 (6 bases). In germline, CDR1 is LNHNV, CDR2 YYDKDF (reference sequence). The germline V and J ends were trimmed by 0 bases and 5 bases, with 13 bases remaining between them. The CDR3 length is 15 residues. Here the CDR3 reads CATSRDLDSSYGYTF. Here the CDR3 DNA reads TGTGCCACCAGCAGAGATCTGGACAGTAGTTATGGCTACACCTTC.

The chain recombines TRBV10-3 with TRBJ2-1; D is ambiguous. The CDR3 contains 12 residues. Trimming removed 4 bases at V and 7 bases at J, with 8 bases between. Per the germline V gene, CDR1 is ENHRY and CDR2 is SYGVKD. In DNA form, the CDR3 reads TGTGCCATCAGTGTTTCGACTAATGAGCAGTTCTTC. Translating it yields CAISVSTNEQFF.

The chain couples TRBV6-1 to TRBJ2-7; a possible D gene is TRBD2 (6 bases). Germline values: CDR1 MNHNS, CDR2 SASEGT. There are 15 residues in the CDR3. V gave up 2 bases and J gave up 2 bases, with 13 bases separating them. The CDR3 region is CASSELSSETYEQYF. Written as DNA, the CDR3 is TGTGCCAGCAGTGAACTCTCTAGCGAGACCTACGAGCAGTACTTC.

The rearrangement links TRBV7-7 to TRBJ2-5, with 7 bases that match TRBD2. This CDR3 is 15 amino acids long. CDR1 and CDR2 (germline): SSHAT, FNYEAQ (reference sequence). The V gene end was trimmed by 5 bases and the J gene end by 4 bases; junction bases not matched to a gene: 10. CDR3 in DNA: TGTGCCAGCAGCCTCGAGTCGGGGGGAGGAGAGACCCAGTACTTC. This encodes CASSLESGGGETQYF.

The rearrangement joins TRBV6-1 to TRBJ1-4, with TRBD1 as a possible D gene (6 bases). The ends were cut back, 3 bases at V and 3 bases at J, with 17 bases in the middle. This CDR3 comprises 17 residues. Germline lookup yields CDR1 MNHNS and CDR2 SASEGT. The CDR3 DNA reads as TGTGCCAGCAGTGACCCGAGGGGGAGGGAAGCTAATGAAAAACTGTTTTTT. This gives the protein CASSDPRGREANEKLFF.

V gene TRBV4-1 combines with J gene TRBJ2-7, with 11 nucleotides matching TRBD2. There are 20 residues in the CDR3. Germline CDR1 and CDR2: MGHRA and YSYEKL. J gave up 4 bases and V 1 base, and 18 bases lay outside the gene matches. The CDR3: CASSQVHPPRLLAGDYEQYF. The CDR3 bases are TGCGCCAGCAGCCAAGTTCACCCCCCAAGACTACTAGCGGGAGATTACGAGCAGTACTTC.

This clone was observed once. For the CDR3, the DNA is TGTGCCAGTAGTATTCCCACGGGAGCCTTGGAGACCCAGTACTTC. It specifies CASSIPTGALETQYF. This sequence joins TRBV19 and TRBJ2-5; D may be TRBD2 (6 bases). The CDR3 covers 15 residues. Germline CDR1 LNHDA, CDR2 SQIVND (reference sequence). The V end lost 3 bases, the J end lost 5 bases, and 16 bases lay between the germline ends.

The chain carries TRBV6-5 and TRBJ2-2; 9 nucleotides agree with TRBD1. V lost 2 bases, J lost 1 base, and 2 bases stayed unmatched. This CDR3 spans 16 amino acids. Germline V gene data show CDR1 as MNHEY and CDR2 as SVGAGI. The CDR3 here is CASSYGDRVNTGELFF. The CDR3 nucleotides are TGTGCCAGCAGTTACGGGGACAGGGTGAACACCGGGGAGCTGTTTTTT.

This chain connects TRBV7-9 to TRBJ1-4; the D is unclear. The germline gives CDR1 SEHNR, CDR2 FQNEAQ (reference sequence). The CDR3 has 17 amino acids. Trimming pared 3 bases from V and 0 bases from J, leaving 14 bases between. CDR3 sequence (DNA): TGTGCCAGCAGCTTGAGGGTAGGCCTGTCAACTAATGAAAAACTGTTTTTT. This gives the protein CASSLRVGLSTNEKLFF.

The rearrangement joins TRBV25-1 to TRBJ2-1, with D perhaps TRBD2 (5 bases). V lost 3 bases and J 1 base, leaving 16 bases between the germline ends. Looked up from germline, CDR1 is MGHDK and CDR2 is SYGVNS. CDR3 length: 17 amino acids. CDR3 protein: CASSEGLAGGSYNEQFF. The DNA of the CDR3 is TGTGCCAGCAGTGAGGGCCTAGCCGGCGGTTCCTACAATGAGCAGTTCTTC. The full variable domain, completed using reference TRBV25-1 and TRBJ2-1, is EADIYQTPRYLVIGTGKKITLECSQTMGHDKMYWYQQDPGMELHLIHYSYGVNSTEKGDLSSESTVSRIRTEHFPLTLESARPSHTSQYLCASSEGLAGGSYNEQFFGPGTRLTVL.

The chain recombines TRBV27 with TRBJ2-5; possibly TRBD1 for D (6 bases). Trimming pared 5 bases from V and 0 bases from J, leaving 28 bases between. CDR1 MNHEY and CDR2 SMNVEV come from the germline V gene (reference sequence). CDR3 length: 20 amino acids. The CDR3 nucleotides are TGTGCCAGCAGTCCAGGGGTGGGCGACTGGTCTGCGAGGTACCAAGAGACCCAGTACTTC. This translates into CASSPGVGDWSARYQETQYF.

The chain uses TRBV7-6 and TRBJ1-6, with TRBD1 matching 9 bases. From germline, CDR1 is SGHVS and CDR2 FNYEAQ. The CDR3 sequence is 15 residues long. After removal of 2 bases from V and 9 bases from J, the junction contained 5 bases not matched to a gene. Here the CDR3 DNA reads TGTGCCAGCAGCTTATTCGGGACAGGGACTTCACCCCTCCACTTT. Protein sequence: CASSLFGTGTSPLHF.

The chain carries TRBV6-6 and TRBJ2-3; D is perhaps TRBD1 (6 bases). Germline lookup yields CDR1 MNHNY and CDR2 SVGAGI (reference sequence). CDR3 length: 16 residues. V was trimmed by 2 bases and J by 0 bases, leaving 12 bases between them. The CDR3 bases are TGTGCCAGCAGTTACGCGCGGACAGTCAGCACAGATACGCAGTATTTT. This codes for CASSYARTVSTDTQYF.

This clone was seen a single time. The chain is built from TRBV6-1 and TRBJ1-5; possible D gene TRBD1, 6 bases. V was clipped by 3 bases and J by 4 bases, with 10 bases between them. CDR3 length equals 14 residues. The germline gives CDR1 MNHNS, CDR2 SASEGT. CDR3 nucleotides: TGTGCCAGCAGTGACCATGACAGGAATCAGCCCCAGCATTTT. Translating gives CASSDHDRNQPQHF.

The rearrangement joins TRBV7-9 to TRBJ1-6; TRBD1 matches at 7 bases. The CDR3 extends over 15 amino acids. The ends lost 5 bases at V and 7 bases at J; junction bases unmatched: 8. CDR1 SEHNR and CDR2 FQNEAQ come from the germline V gene (reference sequence). CDR3 coding DNA: TGTGCCAGCAGCCTTATGGGGACAGAGAATTCACCCCTCCACTTT. Translating gives CASSLMGTENSPLHF.

The J gene is TRBJ2-4, the V gene TRBV29-1, with 12 bases matching TRBD2. The CDR3 totals 17 residues. Germline assignment: CDR1 SQVTM and CDR2 ANQGSEA. Trimming at V came to 0 bases and at J to 4 bases, leaving 7 bases not matched to a gene. CDR3 loop: CSVEDRYGTSGKNIQYF. The DNA for the CDR3 is TGCAGCGTTGAAGATCGATACGGGACTAGCGGGAAAAACATTCAGTACTTC.

The V and J genes are TRBV10-1 and TRBJ1-1, with unresolved D. The CDR3 covers 14 residues. Trimming took off 0 bases at V and 7 bases at J, with 12 bases between the two ends. Germline V gene lookup returns CDR1 WNHNN and CDR2 SYGVQD (reference sequence). CDR3 nucleotides: TGCGCCAGCAGTGAGTCATCCGGTTCGAGTGAAGCTTTCTTT. Translating it yields CASSESSGSSEAFF.

The chain has TRBV6-1 and TRBJ1-2; D is ambiguous. V lost 6 bases and J 0 bases, leaving 11 bases between the germline ends. Looked up from germline, CDR1 is MNHNS and CDR2 is SASEGT. This CDR3 is built from 14 residues. CDR3 amino acids: CASSEQRANYGYTF. CDR3 coding DNA: TGTGCCAGCAGCGAACAAAGAGCTAACTATGGCTACACCTTC.

As DNA, the CDR3 is TGCAGCGTTGAGTCCAGCGGGAGGCCGAACAGGTACTTC. Its protein product is CSVESSGRPNRYF. V is TRBV29-1 and J is TRBJ2-5; 9 bases line up with TRBD2. The CDR3 spans 13 residues. Trimming cost V 3 bases and J 13 bases; bases outside gene matches: 12. Looked up from germline, CDR1 is SQVTM and CDR2 is ANQGSEA.

This sequence joins TRBV9 and TRBJ2-2; a weak D match, TRBD2 (5 bases). Germline CDR1 SGDLS, CDR2 YYNGEE. The CDR3 runs to 17 residues. Trimming took 2 bases from V and 1 from J, leaving 15 bases between them. Here the CDR3 reads CASSVSVGEGNTGELFF. The CDR3, as DNA: TGTGCCAGCAGCGTCTCGGTGGGAGAGGGGAACACCGGGGAGCTGTTTTTT.

This sequence joins TRBV19 and TRBJ2-7; the D gene is possibly TRBD1 (6 bases). The germline CDR1 and CDR2 sequences are LNHDA and SQIVND (reference sequence). The CDR3 is made up of 14 amino acids. Trimming cost V 6 bases and J 4 bases, with 16 bases left between them. For the CDR3, the DNA is TGTGCCAGTAGGAACAGACAACAGGGATACGAGCAGTACTTC. Its protein product is CASRNRQQGYEQYF.

J is TRBJ2-1 and V is TRBV18; 8 nucleotides match TRBD2. With 2 bases clipped from V and 3 bases from J, the junction kept 6 bases outside the gene matches. The germline V gene has CDR1 KGHSH and CDR2 LQKENI. This CDR3 spans 16 amino acids. CDR3: CASSPVREGDYNEQFF. CDR3 nucleotide sequence: TGTGCCAGCTCACCAGTCCGGGAGGGAGACTACAATGAGCAGTTCTTC.

The CDR3 nucleotides are TGTGCCAGCAGCGTTGGGGGCGGGAGCCTCAACAATGAGCAGTTCTTC. It specifies CASSVGGGSLNNEQFF. The chain recombines TRBV9 with TRBJ2-1; D perhaps matches TRBD2 (7 bases). V lost 2 bases to trimming and J lost 5 bases, with 17 bases between them. CDR1 and CDR2 (germline): SGDLS, YYNGEE. The CDR3 is made up of 16 amino acids.

A few counts support this clone. This chain connects TRBV18 to TRBJ2-7, with 7 bases lining up with TRBD1. CDR3 length equals 15 residues. Germline-derived CDR1 and CDR2 are KGHSH and LQKENI. V was pared by 2 bases and J by 5 bases, with 9 bases of the junction left unmatched. This CDR3 reads CASSPIKGQIDEQYF. DNA for the CDR3: TGTGCCAGCTCACCAATAAAGGGACAGATCGACGAGCAGTACTTC. Full variable domain (outside the CDR3, taken from reference TRBV18 and TRBJ2-7): NAGVMQNPRHLVRRRGQEARLRCSPMKGHSHVYWYRQLPEEGLKFMVYLQKENIIDESGMPKERFSAEFPKEGPSILRIQQVVRGDSAAYFCASSPIKGQIDEQYFGPGTRLTVT.

V and J are TRBV5-6 and TRBJ2-5; possibly TRBD2 for D (6 bases). Germline values: CDR1 SGHDT, CDR2 YYEEEE. This CDR3 has 13 amino acids. Trimming shortened V by 10 bases and J by 2 bases, and 15 bases separated the two germline ends. The CDR3 reads CAGGRAGQETQYF. The CDR3, as DNA: TGTGCCGGCGGTAGGGCGGGGCAAGAGACCCAGTACTTC.

This clone appeared once. The CDR3 is CAIRMSDFSGANVLTF. DNA for the CDR3: TGTGCCATCAGAATGTCAGATTTCTCTGGGGCCAACGTCCTGACTTTC. The chain links TRBV10-3 to TRBJ2-6; D not resolved. The germline V gene has CDR1 ENHRY and CDR2 SYGVKD. The CDR3 is 16 amino acids. Trimming took 6 bases from V and 0 from J, leaving 12 bases between them.

V is TRBV10-2 and J is TRBJ2-2; TRBD2 matches 14 bases. This CDR3 is built from 16 residues. Germline trimming cut 6 bases from V and 7 bases from J; bases unmatched to any gene: 7. The germline gives CDR1 WSHSY, CDR2 SAAADI. CDR3 sequence (DNA): TGCGCCAGCAGCCCGGGACTAGCGGGAGTGGGCGGGGAGCTGTTTTTT. This gives the protein CASSPGLAGVGGELFF.